This T cell receptor beta chain was recovered during a study of shared clonotypes between healthy human individuals. As regards this clone: Its antigen remains unidentified.

Study observations and caveats: When compared with the clonotypes that were shared by all four sorted-subset donors, the non-shared clonotypes turned out to have lower generation probabilities. Despite large depth, rarefaction showed incomplete sorted-subset sequencing.

Terminally differentiated effector memory CD45RA+ cells were excluded by CCR7 positive selection of CD45RO-negative cells. Investigators spread the genomic DNA of each subset evenly over several immunoSEQ plates. Some clones are missing from TCRdb's copy, which holds only in-frame ones; the method was immunoSEQ multiplex PCR. The top ten hold 1.5% to 2% of the sample, which has about 1.9 million clones, just under 95% seen once. Germline CDR1 SEHNR, CDR2 FQNEAQ (reference sequence). V lost 3 bases and J 14 bases, leaving 14 bases between the germline ends. There are 12 residues in the CDR3. Sequencing was done on a sample of naive CD8+ T cells from PBMCs. This receptor was identified in a man between 18 and 35 years old in good health. Some clones in this sample may be carry-over from other donors' samples. The genes are TRBV7-9 and TRBJ2-1, with TRBD1 as a possible D gene (6 bases). CDR3 loop: CASSFGGHAEFF. The CDR3 region has the DNA TGTGCCAGCAGCTTTGGGGGCCACGCGGAGTTCTTC.